Listed below are T cell receptor beta chains from one sample, sequenced in a study of beta chain features in type 1 diabetes. Generated by immunoSEQ multiplex PCR, the TCRdb table keeps only in-frame clones and is missing some. Of around 360,000 clones in the sample, roughly 12% were seen once. Material: naive CD4+ T cells from blood. Receptor source: a woman younger than 35 with type 1 diabetes. The CDR3 runs from the conserved cysteine through the conserved F or W. A D gene is named only where the DNA matches it firmly. The size entry is marked missing in some rows and otherwise reads once, few, many or a size class.

len,v_gene,d_gene,abundance,j_gene,CDR3nt,CDR3aa
15,TRBV5-1,-,few,TRBJ2-3,TGCGCCAGCAGGGCCGCCGGGACTAGCACAGATACGCAGTATTTT,CASRAAGTSTDTQYF
18,TRBV18,-,few,TRBJ2-5,TGTGCCAGCTCACCACCGGCGGGGTCGGGGCATCTTGGAGAGACCCAGTACTTC,CASSPPAGSGHLGETQYF
16,TRBV27,TRBD1,-,TRBJ1-1,TGTGCCAGCAGTTTATCGGGACAGCGTTCGAACACTGAAGCTTTCTTT,CASSLSGQRSNTEAFF
15,TRBV29-1,-,few,TRBJ1-5,TGCAGCGTTGCCCTCTCGGGGAATAGCAATCAGCCCCAGCATTTT,CSVALSGNSNQPQHF
15,TRBV18,TRBD1,-,TRBJ1-1,TGTGCCAGCTCACTCAGACAGGGACGGAACACTGAAGCTTTCTTT,CASSLRQGRNTEAFF
12,TRBV7-9,TRBD1,-,TRBJ2-7,TGTGCCAGCAGGCAGACAGGGGGCGAGCAGTACTTC,CASRQTGGEQYF
15,TRBV5-1,TRBD2,-,TRBJ2-5,TGCGCCAGCAGGGTTAGCGGGAGCCCGCGGGAGACCCAGTACTTC,CASRVSGSPRETQYF
14,TRBV7-9,TRBD1,few,TRBJ2-1,TGTGCCAGCAGGGAAAGGGGACAGGGTGGCGAGCAGTTCTTC,CASRERGQGGEQFF
16,TRBV13,TRBD1,few,TRBJ1-2,TGTGCCAGCAGGCCCGGGACAGCCTCGATTAACTATGGCTACACCTTC,CASRPGTASINYGYTF
16,TRBV27,-,-,TRBJ2-7,TGTGCCAGCAGTCCCCCTCGGACAGCCGGGTCTTACGAGCAGTACTTC,CASSPPRTAGSYEQYF
15,TRBV6-5,TRBD1,-,TRBJ2-7,TGTGCCAGCAGTTCCACAGGGGCCCCCACCTACGAGCAGTACTTC,CASSSTGAPTYEQYF
16,TRBV11-2,TRBD1,few,TRBJ2-7,TGTGCCAGCAGCTTAGATGGCAGGGGGTACTCCTACGAGCAGTACTTC,CASSLDGRGYSYEQYF
13,TRBV2,-,-,TRBJ1-1,TGTGCCAGCAGTGAGCGGGGGAGTACTGAAGCTTTCTTT,CASSERGSTEAFF
16,TRBV12-5,TRBD1,-,TRBJ1-5,TGTGCTAGTGGTTTGAGTGACAGGGTCGTCAGTCAGCCCCAGCATTTT,CASGLSDRVVSQPQHF
13,TRBV5-4,-,few,TRBJ1-1,TGTGCCAGCAGCTTGTCAGGGTTCCCTGAAGCTTTCTTT,CASSLSGFPEAFF
12,TRBV9,-,few,TRBJ1-2,TGTGCCAGCAGCGTAGGAGGCTATGGCTACACCTTC,CASSVGGYGYTF
12,TRBV11-1,-,-,TRBJ2-1,TGTGCCAGCAGCCGACAGGACCAGGAGCAGTTCTTC,CASSRQDQEQFF
12,TRBV30,-,-,TRBJ1-1,TGTGCCGGCAGGCGATTGAACACTGAAGCTTTCTTT,CAGRRLNTEAFF
16,TRBV11-2,TRBD2,-,TRBJ2-1,TGTGCCAGCAGCTCCGCGGGGGGAAAGCTCTACAATGAGCAGTTCTTC,CASSSAGGKLYNEQFF
13,TRBV30,-,-,TRBJ1-5,TGTGCCTGGAGTGGTGGAGGCAATCAGCCCCAGCATTTT,CAWSGGGNQPQHF
14,TRBV7-2,TRBD2,few,TRBJ2-1,TGTGCCAGCCCCGCGGGGGACTCCTACAATGAGCAGTTCTTC,CASPAGDSYNEQFF
18,TRBV7-3,TRBD2,-,TRBJ2-6,TGTGCCAGCAGCCAGGCGGGGGGGTCGCAGCGTGGGGCCAACGTCCTGACTTTC,CASSQAGGSQRGANVLTF
13,TRBV30,-,few,TRBJ2-7,TGTGCCTGGAACCCCAAGGGGACCTACGAGCAGTACTTC,CAWNPKGTYEQYF
16,TRBV19,TRBD2,-,TRBJ2-2,TGTGCCAGTAGTACCGGACTAGCGGGGGGTCGGAGGGAGCTGTTTTTT,CASSTGLAGGRRELFF
14,TRBV18,-,-,TRBJ2-7,TGTGCCAGCTCTAGTGGGACTGGTGCCTACGAGCAGTACTTC,CASSSGTGAYEQYF
13,TRBV30,TRBD1,few,TRBJ2-1,TGTGCCTGCCACCAGGGGGACTACAATGAGCAGTTCTTC,CACHQGDYNEQFF
14,TRBV5-4,TRBD2,-,TRBJ2-7,TGTGCCAGCAGCTTGGCCGGACTAGCCTACGAGCAGTACTTC,CASSLAGLAYEQYF
18,TRBV9,-,-,TRBJ2-1,TGTGCCAGCAGCGTAGCGCCGGGAACTTTTAACGTCTACAATGAGCAGTTCTTC,CASSVAPGTFNVYNEQFF
14,TRBV5-4,-,-,TRBJ2-7,TGTGCCAGCAGCCCCGGGACACTTAACGACGAGCAGTACTTC,CASSPGTLNDEQYF
16,TRBV6-5,TRBD1,-,TRBJ1-1,TGTGCCAGCAGTTACTCGTGGACAGGGATGAACACTGAAGCTTTCTTT,CASSYSWTGMNTEAFF
15,TRBV7-9,TRBD1,-,TRBJ2-7,TGTGCCAGCAGCAAGAGACAGGGACCTGAAAACGAGCAGTACTTC,CASSKRQGPENEQYF
15,TRBV11-2,-,-,TRBJ2-1,TGTGCCAGCAGCATCCAGGGGAGCTCCTACAATGAGCAGTTCTTC,CASSIQGSSYNEQFF
16,TRBV4-3,-,few,TRBJ2-3,TGCGCCAGCAGCCAAGGGGCCTTCACGGGGACAGATACGCAGTATTTT,CASSQGAFTGTDTQYF
15,TRBV7-2,TRBD1,-,TRBJ2-7,TGTGCCAGCAGCCCGGGGACAGGGCAGACCTACGAGCAGTACTTC,CASSPGTGQTYEQYF
15,TRBV4-1,-,-,TRBJ2-4,TGCGCCAGCAGCCAAGCGGTCGGGGTCAAAAACATTCAGTACTTC,CASSQAVGVKNIQYF
14,TRBV7-2,-,-,TRBJ2-5,TGTGCCAGCAGCCGTAGGCCTCGGGGAGAGACCCAGTACTTC,CASSRRPRGETQYF
13,TRBV7-6,TRBD1,few,TRBJ2-1,TGTGCCAGCAGCTTAGCGGGCGGACAGGGACAGTTCTTC,CASSLAGGQGQFF
14,TRBV7-9,-,few,TRBJ2-7,TGTGCCACCGGGTCGCCAGGGGTATCCTACGAGCAGTACTTC,CATGSPGVSYEQYF
17,TRBV25-1,TRBD1,few,TRBJ2-2,TGTGCCAGCAGGTCGGGGACAGGGGGCCCCCATTCCGGGGAGCTGTTTTTT,CASRSGTGGPHSGELFF
14,TRBV4-1,TRBD2,few,TRBJ2-7,TGCGCCAGCAGCCAAACTAGCGGGAGCTACGAGCAGTACTTC,CASSQTSGSYEQYF
14,TRBV6-6,-,-,TRBJ2-3,TGTGCCAGCAGTTACACAGGCTCCACAGATACGCAGTATTTT,CASSYTGSTDTQYF
13,TRBV4-3,-,few,TRBJ1-2,TGCGCCAGCAGCCAAGGAGCCAACTATGGCTACACCTTC,CASSQGANYGYTF
17,TRBV4-1,-,few,TRBJ1-3,TGCGCCAGCAGCCTAACGCAATTAGGAGGGGCTGGAAACACCATATATTTT,CASSLTQLGGAGNTIYF
14,TRBV10-3,TRBD1,few,TRBJ2-2,TGTGCCATCAACCCCGGACAGGGCACCGGGGAGCTGTTTTTT,CAINPGQGTGELFF